A single sample gave rise to the 26 T cell receptor beta chains below, sequenced in a study of early T cells in non-severe SARS-CoV-2 infection. MiXCR, run by TCRdb on the 5' RACE reads, gives a single entry per CDR3 protein. Of tens of thousands of distinct CDR3 sequences in the sample, over 9.5% were seen once. Source material: whole blood. The receptors derive from an adult who was a healthcare worker with PCR-confirmed SARS-CoV-2 infection or an uninfected control (not recorded which).

This clonotype was detected ten times or more. V gene TRBV4-2 combines with J gene TRBJ2-7, with D tentatively TRBD1 or TRBD2 (6 bases each). The CDR3 runs 17 residues. The germline V gene has CDR1 LGHNA and CDR2 YNFKEQ. V was cut by 6 bases and J by 1 base, with 22 bases left in between. The CDR3 DNA follows: TGTGCCAGCAGGGGTCTAGGGGGGACGGAACTTTCCTACGAGCAGTACTTC. This gives the protein CASRGLGGTELSYEQYF.

This clonotype was counted ten times or more. This rearrangement joins TRBV7-9 to TRBJ1-1; D unresolved. Germline V gives CDR1 SEHNR, CDR2 FQNEAQ (reference sequence). Trimming removed 2 bases from V and 10 bases from J, with 11 bases in between. This CDR3 has 12 residues. Here the CDR3 reads CASSLMRSGAFF. The CDR3 DNA sequence: TGTGCCAGCAGCTTAATGAGGTCGGGAGCTTTCTTT. Together with reference TRBV7-9 and TRBJ1-1, the CDR3 gives the full variable domain: DTGVSQNPRHKITKRGQNVTFRCDPISEHNRLYWYRQTLGQGPEFLTYFQNEAQLEKSRLLSDRFSAERPKGSFSTLEIQRTEQGDSAMYLCASSLMRSGAFFGQGTRLTVV.

This clonotype has a count of ten or more. The rearrangement uses TRBV20-1 and TRBJ2-3, with TRBD2 matching 8 bases. The CDR3 has 13 amino acids. Germline V CDR1 and CDR2: DFQATT, SNEGSKA (reference sequence). V was clipped by 3 bases and J by 7 bases; unmatched bases: 6. For the CDR3, the DNA is TGCAGTGCTAGCGGGGGGGCAATGAATACGCAGTATTTT. The encoded protein is CSASGGAMNTQYF.

This clonotype has a count of ten or more. The rearrangement joins TRBV24-1 to TRBJ1-5; D is undetermined. There are 13 residues in the CDR3. Germline CDR1 KGHDR, CDR2 SFDVKD. Trimming left V 1 base short and J 6 bases short, with 6 bases between. CDR3 amino acids: CATSDFSVQPQHF. The DNA of the CDR3 is TGTGCCACCAGTGATTTTTCAGTTCAGCCCCAGCATTTT.

This clonotype was counted ten times or more. The chain employs TRBV12-3 or TRBV12-4 and TRBJ2-7, with D perhaps TRBD2 (6 bases). The ends were cut back, 3 bases at V and 6 bases at J, with 12 bases in the middle. The CDR3 is made up of 13 amino acids. The CDR3 here is CASSFGGQGEQYF. The CDR3 coding sequence is TGTGCCAGCAGTTTCGGGGGTCAGGGCGAGCAGTACTTC.

Ten or more counts support this clonotype. This chain joins TRBV24-1 and TRBJ2-3; D not resolved. The CDR3 loop spans 13 amino acids. Germline V gives CDR1 KGHDR, CDR2 SFDVKD. V dropped 6 bases and J dropped 0 bases, with 6 bases sitting between them. The CDR3 is CATSYSSTDTQYF. The CDR3 DNA is TGTGCCACCAGTTATTCTAGCACAGATACGCAGTATTTT.

This clonotype has a count of ten or more. The chain employs TRBV9 and TRBJ2-7; weak D call: TRBD1 (6 bases). The germline V gene has CDR1 SGDLS and CDR2 YYNGEE. The CDR3 runs 15 residues. The ends were cut back, 0 bases at V and 2 bases at J, with 12 bases in the middle. This CDR3 is CASSVAQGLTYEQYF. CDR3 nucleotides: TGTGCCAGCAGCGTAGCCCAGGGGCTAACCTACGAGCAGTACTTC.

This clonotype was counted many times. The gene calls are TRBV7-3 and TRBJ2-2; 10 bases are a match to TRBD2. Germline V gene data show CDR1 as SGHTA and CDR2 as FQGTGA. The CDR3 spans 16 residues. Trimming at V came to 5 bases and at J to 1 base, leaving 4 bases not matched to a gene. Written as DNA, the CDR3 is TGTGCCAGCAGCCACCCTAGCGGGGGGAACACCGGGGAGCTGTTTTTT. This gives the protein CASSHPSGGNTGELFF.

This rearrangement joins TRBV7-9 to TRBJ2-6, with D uncertain. Per germline, CDR1 SEHNR and CDR2 FQNEAQ (reference sequence). The ends were cut back, 0 bases at V and 3 bases at J, with 0 bases in the middle. The CDR3 totals 13 residues. CDR3 sequence reads: CASSLAGANVLTF. The DNA for the CDR3 is TGTGCCAGCAGCTTAGCTGGGGCCAACGTCCTGACTTTC.

CDR3 sequence (DNA): TGCAGTGCTAGGAGTGGAGCCAAACTCGCCGGGGAGCTGTTTTTT. Translated, it gives CSARSGAKLAGELFF. The V gene is TRBV20-1, the J gene TRBJ2-2; no clear D gene. The germline V gene has CDR1 DFQATT and CDR2 SNEGSKA (reference sequence). Trimming took 3 bases from V and 6 from J, leaving 17 bases between them. The CDR3 spans 15 residues.

This clonotype was seen a few times. This chain uses TRBV20-1 with TRBJ1-2; 11 bases map to TRBD1. With 6 bases clipped from V and 5 bases from J, the junction kept 8 bases outside the gene matches. There are 14 residues in the CDR3. Germline V gene lookup returns CDR1 DFQATT and CDR2 SNEGSKA (reference sequence). The CDR3 nucleotides read TGCAGTGCCCCCAGGGACAGGGGGAGGTATGGCTACACCTTC. Translation: CSAPRDRGRYGYTF.

This clonotype was counted many times. This chain joins TRBV30 and TRBJ2-2; the D is unclear. The CDR3 consists of 14 residues. V was cut by 0 bases and J by 3 bases, with 8 bases left in between. CDR1 and CDR2 (germline): GTSNPN, SVGIG (reference sequence). The CDR3 sequence: CAWSVLHYTGELFF. CDR3 coding DNA: TGTGCCTGGAGTGTACTGCATTACACCGGGGAGCTGTTTTTT.

This clonotype appeared a few times. The V and J genes are TRBV11-2 and TRBJ2-4; D is unclear. The V end lost 4 bases, the J end lost 0 bases, and 7 bases lay between the germline ends. Germline loops: CDR1 SGHAT, CDR2 FQNNGV. The CDR3 extends over 14 amino acids. The CDR3 loop is CASSSRLAKNIQYF. CDR3 in DNA: TGTGCCAGCAGCTCGAGATTAGCCAAAAACATTCAGTACTTC.

This rearrangement joins TRBV29-1 to TRBJ2-7, with D unclear. The germline V gene encodes CDR1 SQVTM and CDR2 ANQGSEA. The CDR3 sequence is 12 residues long. V was clipped by 2 bases and J by 2 bases, with 7 bases between them. CDR3 coding DNA: TGCAGCGTTGAACACGGGCCCTACGAGCAGTACTTC. Translated, it gives CSVEHGPYEQYF.

V usage is TRBV7-2 and J usage is TRBJ1-6; D may be TRBD1 (6 bases). The length of the CDR3 is 14 residues. Germline V gives CDR1 SGHTA, CDR2 FQGNSA. The germline V and J ends were trimmed by 4 bases and 10 bases, with 14 bases remaining between them. The DNA of the CDR3 is TGTGCCAGCAGCTCTAGGGGGATGGAGTCACCCCTCCACTTT. Translated, it gives CASSSRGMESPLHF. The variable domain in full, completed from reference TRBV7-2 and TRBJ1-6, reads GAGVSQSPSNKVTEKGKDVELRCDPISGHTALYWYRQSLGQGLEFLIYFQGNSAPDKSGLPSDRFSAERTGGSVSTLTIQRTQQEDSAVYLCASSSRGMESPLHFGNGTRLTVT.

J is TRBJ2-1 and V is TRBV7-9; D may be TRBD2 (6 bases). V lost 3 bases, J lost 9 bases, and 12 bases lay in between. This CDR3 region has 13 residues. Germline values: CDR1 SEHNR, CDR2 FQNEAQ (reference sequence). This chain's CDR3 is CASSFEWGVEQFF. CDR3 in DNA: TGTGCCAGCAGCTTTGAGTGGGGGGTTGAGCAGTTCTTC.

Many counts were recorded for this clonotype. This chain links TRBV5-1 with TRBJ2-1; the D gene is possibly TRBD2 (5 bases). The CDR3 is 13 amino acids. Germline lookup yields CDR1 SGHRS and CDR2 YFSETQ. Trimming cost V 2 bases and J 4 bases, with 7 bases left between them. The CDR3 region is CASSFWEYNEQFF. In nucleotides, the CDR3 is TGCGCCAGCAGCTTTTGGGAGTACAATGAGCAGTTCTTC.

At least ten counts were recorded for this clonotype. The rearrangement links TRBV7-2 to TRBJ2-1; no clear D. This CDR3 is built from 19 residues. Trimming shortened V by 4 bases and J by 4 bases, and 26 bases separated the two germline ends. Germline V gene lookup returns CDR1 SGHTA and CDR2 FQGNSA. DNA of the CDR3: TGTGCCAGCAGCTCCCCAACAACCCCGAGGAGCGAGCATTACAATGAGCAGTTCTTC. This encodes CASSSPTTPRSEHYNEQFF.

This clonotype was seen at least ten times. This chain connects TRBV5-1 to TRBJ1-4, with D possibly being TRBD1 (6 bases). V was clipped by 4 bases and J by 7 bases, with 17 bases between them. From germline, CDR1 is SGHRS and CDR2 YFSETQ. CDR3 length equals 15 residues. This CDR3 reads CASSPGDLLGEKLFF. DNA of the CDR3: TGCGCCAGCAGCCCAGGGGACTTACTTGGTGAAAAACTGTTTTTT.

The V and J genes are TRBV28 and TRBJ2-7; D gene uncertain. Germline V lookup: CDR1 MDHEN, CDR2 SYDVKM. This CDR3 is built from 11 residues. V was clipped by 5 bases and J by 2 bases, with 4 bases between them. The CDR3, as DNA: TGTGCCAGCAGTGCGGCCTACGAGCAGTACTTC. Translating gives CASSAAYEQYF.

The rearrangement joins TRBV7-2 to TRBJ2-7, with 13 bases lining up with TRBD2. Losses at the gene ends were 4 bases for V and 7 bases for J; bases not matched to a gene: 10. The CDR3 runs to 16 residues. The germline V gene encodes CDR1 SGHTA and CDR2 FQGNSA. The CDR3 region is CASSWTSGGPIVEQYF. CDR3 nucleotide sequence: TGTGCCAGCAGCTGGACTAGCGGGGGCCCCATTGTAGAGCAGTACTTC. The whole variable domain, filled in from reference TRBV7-2 and TRBJ2-7, reads GAGVSQSPSNKVTEKGKDVELRCDPISGHTALYWYRQSLGQGLEFLIYFQGNSAPDKSGLPSDRFSAERTGGSVSTLTIQRTQQEDSAVYLCASSWTSGGPIVEQYFGPGTRLTVT.

This clonotype has a count of ten or more. V is TRBV20-1 and J is TRBJ1-5, with TRBD1 matching over 7 bases. The V and J ends lost 6 bases and 6 bases, in that order; junction bases with no gene match: 8. CDR3 size: 13 residues. The V gene's germline CDR1 is DFQATT and CDR2 SNEGSKA (reference sequence). This CDR3 reads CSAATGASQPQHF. Written as DNA, the CDR3 is TGCAGTGCGGCAACAGGGGCGTCTCAGCCCCAGCATTTT.

This clonotype was recorded many times. A read error may account for a junction end that differs from germline. The rearrangement uses TRBV6-6 and TRBJ1-2, with D maybe TRBD1 (5 bases). The length of the CDR3 is 18 residues. CDR1 and CDR2 from the germline V gene are MNHNY and SVGAGI (reference sequence). Here the CDR3 DNA reads TGTGCCAGCAGTAACTCCAGGGACCCCGGGAAGGTTAACTATGGCTACACCTTC. Its protein is CASSNSRDPGKVNYGYTF.

The rearrangement uses TRBV2 and TRBJ1-2; D not certain. There are 13 residues in the CDR3. The germline V and J ends were trimmed by 1 base and 2 bases, with 5 bases remaining between them. Germline CDR1 and CDR2: SNHLY and FYNNEI. Written as DNA, the CDR3 is TGTGCCAGCAGTGAAGTGGACAACTATGGCTACACCTTC. Translation gives CASSEVDNYGYTF.

This clonotype has a handful of counts. The chain links TRBV19 to TRBJ2-1; D remains unclear. The CDR3 runs to 15 residues. V lost 3 bases to trimming and J lost 0 bases, with 9 bases between them. CDR1 and CDR2 (germline): LNHDA, SQIVND (reference sequence). DNA of the CDR3: TGTGCCAGTAGTATCGCCCCTAACTCCTACAATGAGCAGTTCTTC. As protein: CASSIAPNSYNEQFF.

This clonotype has more than one count but fewer than ten. The chain is built from TRBV30 and TRBJ2-7; 10 bases match TRBD1. Trimming cost V 3 bases and J 3 bases; bases outside gene matches: 5. The CDR3 spans 14 residues. In germline, CDR1 is GTSNPN, CDR2 SVGIG (reference sequence). Written as DNA, the CDR3 is TGTGCCTGGAGCGGGACAGGGGTTTACTACGAGCAGTACTTC. Translation gives CAWSGTGVYYEQYF.